These 20 T cell receptor beta chains share one sample of origin, sequenced in a study of T cell responses to AZD1222 COVID-19 vaccine. The method was immunoSEQ multiplex PCR; TCRdb's version includes in-frame clones alone and lacks a portion of them. This table holds 100,000 to 130,000 clones, around nine tenths found once. The material was peripheral blood, obtained 28 days after the second AZD1222 dose. The receptors shown here come from an adult who received the AZD1222 COVID-19 vaccine.

This clone turned up a few times. V gene TRBV5-1 combines with J gene TRBJ1-5, with no clear D. The germline CDR1 and CDR2 sequences are SGHRS and YFSETQ. The CDR3 loop spans 13 amino acids. V was pared by 2 bases and J by 0 bases, with 3 bases between. CDR3 sequence reads: CASSFGSNQPQHF. CDR3 DNA: TGCGCCAGCAGCTTCGGTAGCAATCAGCCCCAGCATTTT. Full variable domain (rest looked up from reference TRBV5-1 and TRBJ1-5): KAGVTQTPRYLIKTRGQQVTLSCSPISGHRSVSWYQQTPGQGLQFLFEYFSETQRNKGNFPGRFSGRQFSNSRSEMNVSTLELGDSALYLCASSFGSNQPQHFGDGTRLSIL.

The gene calls are TRBV7-6 and TRBJ2-3, with a weak D call TRBD1 (5 bases). There are 15 residues in the CDR3. CDR1 and CDR2 from the germline V gene are SGHVS and FNYEAQ. V lost 3 bases and J 5 bases, leaving 15 bases between the germline ends. This CDR3 reads CASSFGARQQDTQYF. The CDR3 DNA reads as TGTGCCAGCAGCTTTGGGGCCCGACAACAAGATACGCAGTATTTT.

The rearrangement joins TRBV5-6 to TRBJ2-5, with D tentatively TRBD2 (5 bases). From germline, CDR1 is SGHDT and CDR2 YYEEEE. CDR3 length: 19 residues. V lost 2 bases and J 2 bases, leaving 25 bases between the germline ends. The CDR3 protein is CASSFRMSPSPRRQETQYF. As DNA, the CDR3 is TGTGCCAGCAGCTTTCGTATGTCTCCCAGCCCTAGGAGGCAAGAGACCCAGTACTTC.

This clone appeared once. The V call is TRBV3-1 (or the pseudogene TRBV3-2), the J call TRBJ1-2, with TRBD1 as a possible D gene (5 bases). Trimming left V 1 base short and J 6 bases short, with 9 bases between. The CDR3 is 13 amino acids. Germline-derived CDR1 and CDR2 are LGHDT and YNNKEL (reference sequence). The CDR3 DNA reads TGTGCCAGCAGCCAAGTGCCGGACAATGGCTACACCTTC. This encodes CASSQVPDNGYTF.

V usage is TRBV4-3 and J usage is TRBJ1-6; weak D call: TRBD1 (6 bases). The CDR3 loop spans 15 amino acids. The V end lost 0 bases, the J end lost 9 bases, and 12 bases lay between the germline ends. In germline, CDR1 is LGHNA, CDR2 YSLEER. CDR3 residues: CASSQDQGSSSPLHF. As DNA, the CDR3 is TGCGCCAGCAGCCAAGATCAGGGGTCGAGTTCACCCCTCCACTTT.

The V and J genes are TRBV10-3 and TRBJ2-7; TRBD2 matches 10 bases. V lost 1 base and J lost 3; bases outside the gene matches: 0. CDR1 and CDR2 (germline): ENHRY, SYGVKD. The CDR3 totals 14 residues. The DNA of the CDR3 is TGTGCCATCAGTGAGTTAGCGGGGGGCTACGAGCAGTACTTC. The encoded protein is CAISELAGGYEQYF.

The chain employs TRBV27 and TRBJ1-4; 7 bases map to TRBD1. J gave up 4 bases and V 6 bases, and 5 bases lay outside the gene matches. There are 14 residues in the CDR3. The germline gives CDR1 MNHEY, CDR2 SMNVEV (reference sequence). This chain's CDR3 is CASSHGTDNEKLFF. The CDR3 DNA is TGTGCCAGCAGCCACGGGACAGATAATGAAAAACTGTTTTTT.

The chain combines TRBV7-2 with TRBJ1-6; maybe TRBD1 (6 bases). With 5 bases removed from V and 0 bases from J, the gap between germline ends came to 11 bases. Germline CDR1 and CDR2: SGHTA and FQGNSA. The CDR3 sequence is 16 residues long. This chain's CDR3 is CASSPRGNSYNSPLHF. CDR3 bases: TGTGCCAGCAGCCCTAGGGGGAACTCCTATAATTCACCCCTCCACTTT.

The chain has TRBV24-1 and TRBJ2-2; a possible D gene is TRBD2 (6 bases). This CDR3 contains 16 residues. Trimming stripped 2 bases from V and 4 bases from J, with 13 bases between. The V gene's germline CDR1 is KGHDR and CDR2 SFDVKD. The chain's CDR3 is CATSDSWRVGTGELFF. The CDR3 DNA follows: TGTGCCACCAGTGATTCTTGGAGGGTGGGCACCGGGGAGCTGTTTTTT.

CDR3 in DNA: TGTGCCAGCAGCCAAGATTGGACGGCAGCCTACGAGCAGTACTTC. Translated: CASSQDWTAAYEQYF. J is TRBJ2-7 and V is TRBV4-2, with no clear D. Trimming stripped 0 bases from V and 2 bases from J, with 11 bases between. The CDR3 covers 15 residues. Germline V lookup: CDR1 LGHNA, CDR2 YNFKEQ.

The chain couples TRBV27 to TRBJ1-4; 8 bases line up with TRBD1. V was clipped by 8 bases and J by 0 bases; unmatched bases: 5. This CDR3 has 15 residues. In germline, CDR1 is MNHEY, CDR2 SMNVEV (reference sequence). CDR3 region: CASRRQGTTNEKLFF. As DNA, the CDR3 is TGTGCCAGCCGCCGACAGGGGACAACTAATGAAAAACTGTTTTTT.

This rearrangement joins TRBV3-1 (or the pseudogene TRBV3-2) to TRBJ1-3; D is ambiguous. Germline V CDR1 and CDR2: LGHDT, YNNKEL (reference sequence). V was shortened by 0 bases and J by 0 bases, with 21 bases between the two germline ends. The CDR3 has 20 residues. This CDR3 reads CASSQEGLAVSVFSGNTIYF. DNA of the CDR3: TGTGCCAGCAGCCAAGAGGGGTTGGCCGTTTCTGTTTTCTCTGGAAACACCATATATTTT.

The V and J genes are TRBV2 and TRBJ2-2; tentative D call: TRBD2 (6 bases). Germline V CDR1 and CDR2: SNHLY, FYNNEI. The CDR3 contains 15 residues. The V gene lost 4 bases and the J gene lost 0 bases, with 9 bases spanning the gap. The CDR3 region has the DNA TGTGCCAGCAGTGGCTGGGACTCGAACACCGGGGAGCTGTTTTTT. This gives the protein CASSGWDSNTGELFF.

This sequence joins TRBV15 and TRBJ2-5; D not resolved. The V gene lost 0 bases and the J gene lost 2 bases, with 10 bases spanning the gap. CDR1 is LNHNV, CDR2 YYDKDF, per germline (reference sequence). The CDR3 length is 15 residues. The CDR3 sequence is CATSRDGQRQETQYF. The CDR3 coding sequence is TGTGCCACCAGCAGAGATGGCCAGCGTCAAGAGACCCAGTACTTC. The entire variable domain, with the rest obtained from reference TRBV15 and TRBJ2-5, is as follows: DAMVIQNPRYQVTQFGKPVTLSCSQTLNHNVMYWYQQKSSQAPKLLFHYYDKDFNNEADTPDNFQSRRPNTSFCFLDIRSPGLGDTAMYLCATSRDGQRQETQYFGPGTRLLVL.

The chain joins TRBV7-2 to TRBJ2-7; D possibly uses TRBD1 or TRBD2 (5 bases each). The CDR3 contains 13 residues. The V gene lost 5 bases and the J gene lost 2 bases, with 10 bases spanning the gap. CDR1 SGHTA and CDR2 FQGNSA come from the germline V gene. CDR3 in amino acids: CASSPGAPYEQYF. CDR3 sequence (DNA): TGTGCCAGCAGCCCCGGGGCCCCCTACGAGCAGTACTTC.

The chain carries TRBV7-2 and TRBJ1-2, with 7 bases that match TRBD1. With 4 bases clipped from V and 1 base from J, the junction kept 6 bases outside the gene matches. The CDR3 sequence is 15 residues long. Germline values: CDR1 SGHTA, CDR2 FQGNSA. For the CDR3, the DNA is TGTGCCAGCAGCTCATACAGGGGTGATAACTATGGCTACACCTTC. Protein: CASSSYRGDNYGYTF.

The chain carries TRBV25-1 and TRBJ2-3; D tentatively fits TRBD1 or TRBD2 (5 bases each). Looked up from germline, CDR1 is MGHDK and CDR2 is SYGVNS. V lost 9 bases, J lost 0 bases, and 16 bases lay in between. The CDR3 is made up of 15 amino acids. The CDR3 DNA reads TGTGCCAGTTCTCGACCGGGACCGAGCACAGATACGCAGTATTTT. Its protein product is CASSRPGPSTDTQYF. Complete variable domain (other parts from reference TRBV25-1 and TRBJ2-3): EADIYQTPRYLVIGTGKKITLECSQTMGHDKMYWYQQDPGMELHLIHYSYGVNSTEKGDLSSESTVSRIRTEHFPLTLESARPSHTSQYLCASSRPGPSTDTQYFGPGTRLTVL.

This chain uses TRBV18 with TRBJ1-1; D is possibly TRBD1 (5 bases). CDR1 KGHSH and CDR2 LQKENI come from the germline V gene. This CDR3 is 16 amino acids long. Trimming took 2 bases from V and 1 from J, leaving 14 bases between them. CDR3 sequence: CASSPGLGRENTEAFF. CDR3 in DNA: TGTGCCAGCTCACCAGGTTTGGGCAGGGAGAACACTGAAGCTTTCTTT.

This chain uses TRBV7-8 with TRBJ2-7; D is ambiguous. V gave up 5 bases and J gave up 1 base, with 12 bases separating them. The CDR3 sequence is 14 residues long. Looked up from germline, CDR1 is SGHVS and CDR2 is FQNEAQ. CDR3 DNA sequence: TGTGCCAGCAGCAAGGTTATTACATCCTACGAGCAGTACTTC. It specifies CASSKVITSYEQYF.

The genes are TRBV5-6 and TRBJ2-2; the match to TRBD1 covers 7 bases. Germline V gene sequence: CDR1 SGHDT, CDR2 YYEEEE. The CDR3 sequence is 15 residues long. J gave up 3 bases and V 4 bases, and 6 bases lay outside the gene matches. In DNA form, the CDR3 reads TGTGCCAGCAGCCCGACAGGGCTTGACACCGGGGAGCTGTTTTTT. It is translated as CASSPTGLDTGELFF.